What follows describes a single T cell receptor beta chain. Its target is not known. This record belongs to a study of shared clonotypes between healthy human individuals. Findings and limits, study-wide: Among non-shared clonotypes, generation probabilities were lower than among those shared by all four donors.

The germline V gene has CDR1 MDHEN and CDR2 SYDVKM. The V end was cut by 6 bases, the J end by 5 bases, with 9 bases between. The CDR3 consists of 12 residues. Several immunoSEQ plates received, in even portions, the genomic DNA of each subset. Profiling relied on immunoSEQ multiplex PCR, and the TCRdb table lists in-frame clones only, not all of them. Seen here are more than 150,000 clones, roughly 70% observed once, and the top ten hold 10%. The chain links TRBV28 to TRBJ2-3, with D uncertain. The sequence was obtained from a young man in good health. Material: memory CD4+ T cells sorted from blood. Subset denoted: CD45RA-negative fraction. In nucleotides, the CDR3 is TGTGCCAGCAGCGGGTGGGGAGATACGCAGTATTTT. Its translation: CASSGWGDTQYF.